This passage covers 26 T cell receptor beta chains from one sample sequenced in a study of radiotherapy plus CTLA-4 blockade in lung cancer. Profiled with immunoSEQ multiplex PCR; TCRdb holds only in-frame clones, not every one. The sample yields 40,000 to 55,000 clones, around 77% seen once. Sequenced here: peripheral blood, sampled from a patient treated with radiotherapy plus ipilimumab. The receptors come from a human donor with non-small cell lung cancer whose response to radiotherapy plus ipilimumab could not be evaluated.

The rearrangement joins TRBV7-2 to TRBJ2-2; 9 nucleotides match TRBD1. Per germline, CDR1 SGHTA and CDR2 FQGNSA. The CDR3 has 17 residues. V lost 5 bases to trimming and J lost 4 bases; unmatched junction nucleotides: 11. The CDR3 reads CASSVNRDRASTGELFF. In DNA form, the CDR3 reads TGTGCCAGCAGCGTAAACCGGGACAGGGCATCCACCGGGGAGCTGTTTTTT.

The rearrangement uses TRBV9 and TRBJ2-3; weak D call: TRBD2 (6 bases). Germline V gene data show CDR1 as SGDLS and CDR2 as YYNGEE. There are 15 residues in the CDR3. V shed 4 bases and J shed 4 bases, with 16 bases lying between them. The CDR3 reads CASSWGEVGADTQYF. Here the CDR3 DNA reads TGTGCCAGCAGCTGGGGGGAGGTGGGGGCAGATACGCAGTATTTT. The whole variable domain, filled in from reference TRBV9 and TRBJ2-3, reads DSGVTQTPKHLITATGQRVTLRCSPRSGDLSVYWYQQSLDQGLQFLIQYYNGEERAKGNILERFSAQQFPDLHSELNLSSLELGDSALYFCASSWGEVGADTQYFGPGTRLTVL.

This chain connects TRBV30 to TRBJ2-3; maybe TRBD2 (5 bases). Germline lookup yields CDR1 GTSNPN and CDR2 SVGIG (reference sequence). Trimming cost V 4 bases and J 2 bases, with 13 bases left between them. The CDR3 is 14 residues long. DNA for the CDR3: TGTGCCTGGAATGCCCCTAGCTTCACAGATACGCAGTATTTT. Protein: CAWNAPSFTDTQYF.

J is TRBJ1-1 and V is TRBV9, with D perhaps matching TRBD1 (5 bases). Trimming took off 2 bases at V and 3 bases at J, with 11 bases between the two ends. Germline CDR1 SGDLS, CDR2 YYNGEE. The CDR3 consists of 14 residues. CDR3 amino acids: CASSVGGIDTEAFF. In DNA, the CDR3 is TGTGCCAGCAGCGTTGGGGGGATCGACACTGAAGCTTTCTTT.

The chain is built from TRBV7-9 and TRBJ2-1, with D possibly matching TRBD1 (5 bases). Germline V CDR1 and CDR2: SEHNR, FQNEAQ (reference sequence). V was shortened by 5 bases and J by 8 bases, with 22 bases between the two germline ends. The CDR3 contains 16 residues. CDR3 sequence (DNA): TGTGCCAGCAGCAATCCCACAGGAAGAGACGGCGATGAGCAGTTCTTC. As protein: CASSNPTGRDGDEQFF.

This clone was picked up one time. The V and J genes are TRBV7-2 and TRBJ2-1; maybe TRBD1 (5 bases). V lost 1 base, J lost 8 bases, and 12 bases lay in between. The CDR3 extends over 14 amino acids. Germline loops: CDR1 SGHTA, CDR2 FQGNSA. This CDR3 reads CASSLGLGRDEQFF. The DNA of the CDR3 is TGTGCCAGCAGCTTAGGTTTAGGCAGGGATGAGCAGTTCTTC.

This chain joins TRBV7-9 and TRBJ2-1; 9 positions match TRBD2. The length of the CDR3 is 16 residues. J gave up 5 bases and V 5 bases, and 10 bases lay outside the gene matches. Germline V gene sequence: CDR1 SEHNR, CDR2 FQNEAQ (reference sequence). CDR3 in DNA: TGTGCCAGCAGCCCTCGGGGGGCGGGAGGGAACAATGAGCAGTTCTTC. Translating gives CASSPRGAGGNNEQFF. The complete variable domain, with remaining parts taken from reference TRBV7-9 and TRBJ2-1, reads DTGVSQNPRHKITKRGQNVTFRCDPISEHNRLYWYRQTLGQGPEFLTYFQNEAQLEKSRLLSDRFSAERPKGSFSTLEIQRTEQGDSAMYLCASSPRGAGGNNEQFFGPGTRLTVL.

With respect to this clone: A junction boundary mismatches the germline segment, possibly from a read error. The V and J genes are TRBV5-6 and TRBJ2-7; 15 bases are a match to TRBD2. CDR1 and CDR2 (germline): SGHDT, YYEEEE. This CDR3 has 17 residues. The CDR3 reads CASTLGLAGGSSYEQYF. The CDR3 nucleotides read TGTGCCAGCACCTTGGGACTAGCGGGAGGTAGCTCCTACGAGCAGTACTTC.

This chain uses TRBV4-3 with TRBJ2-2, with 10 bases identical to TRBD2. Germline V gives CDR1 LGHNA, CDR2 YSLEER. The ends lost 1 base at V and 8 bases at J; junction bases unmatched: 13. The CDR3 has 18 residues. CDR3 in amino acids: CASSQAIRTSGPTGELFF. In DNA form, the CDR3 reads TGCGCCAGCAGCCAAGCGATCCGGACTAGCGGTCCGACGGGGGAGCTGTTTTTT.

The rearrangement uses TRBV28 and TRBJ2-2, with D perhaps matching TRBD2 (6 bases). The length of the CDR3 is 14 residues. The V end was cut by 6 bases, the J end by 4 bases, with 12 bases between. Germline values: CDR1 MDHEN, CDR2 SYDVKM. The CDR3: CASRGGVGTGELFF. CDR3 in DNA: TGTGCCAGCAGGGGGGGAGTCGGCACCGGGGAGCTGTTTTTT.

This rearrangement joins TRBV7-2 to TRBJ2-5; the match to TRBD2 covers 9 bases. Germline-derived CDR1 and CDR2 are SGHTA and FQGNSA. V was clipped by 4 bases and J by 5 bases; unmatched bases: 11. CDR3 length: 16 residues. CDR3 in DNA: TGTGCCAGCAGCTGGAGTGGCGGGGGGGCTAGGGAGACCCAGTACTTC. Translating it yields CASSWSGGGARETQYF.

The genes are TRBV28 and TRBJ1-5; D is possibly TRBD1 (6 bases). The ends were cut back, 6 bases at V and 5 bases at J, with 17 bases in the middle. The CDR3 sequence is 15 residues long. Germline V lookup: CDR1 MDHEN, CDR2 SYDVKM. The CDR3 DNA reads TGTGCCAGCAGGTCCCTTAGGGGGGGGCATCAGCCCCAGCATTTT. It yields the protein CASRSLRGGHQPQHF. Full variable domain (rest looked up from reference TRBV28 and TRBJ1-5): DVKVTQSSRYLVKRTGEKVFLECVQDMDHENMFWYRQDPGLGLRLIYFSYDVKMKEKGDIPEGYSVSREKKERFSLILESASTNQTSMYLCASRSLRGGHQPQHFGDGTRLSIL.

This chain joins TRBV28 and TRBJ2-2; TRBD1 is a possible D gene (6 bases). The CDR3 contains 14 residues. Trimming took 7 bases from V and 4 from J, leaving 13 bases between them. Germline CDR1 MDHEN, CDR2 SYDVKM. The CDR3 here is CASTLTGITGELFF. CDR3 nucleotide sequence: TGTGCCAGCACCTTGACAGGAATCACCGGGGAGCTGTTTTTT.

This clone was counted between two and nine times. CDR3 sequence (DNA): TGTGCCAGCAGTTTATCGCCACGGACAGGGGTTTTAGCGAGTGAAAAACTGTTTTTT. Protein: CASSLSPRTGVLASEKLFF. The chain uses TRBV27 and TRBJ1-4; 9 bases align to TRBD1. The germline V gene encodes CDR1 MNHEY and CDR2 SMNVEV (reference sequence). CDR3 length equals 19 residues. With 0 bases clipped from V and 7 bases from J, the junction kept 15 bases outside the gene matches.

CDR3 loop: CASSLVPPGANTEAFF. The CDR3 region has the DNA TGTGCCAGCAGCTTAGTCCCCCCAGGGGCGAACACTGAAGCTTTCTTT. The chain joins TRBV7-2 to TRBJ1-1, with D possibly being TRBD1 (6 bases). The CDR3 runs to 16 residues. Germline-derived CDR1 and CDR2 are SGHTA and FQGNSA. Trimming left V 1 base short and J 1 base short, with 13 bases between.

The V call is TRBV30, the J call TRBJ1-2, with D unclear. The CDR3 is 14 residues long. V shed 0 bases and J shed 3 bases, with 11 bases lying between them. Germline loops: CDR1 GTSNPN, CDR2 SVGIG (reference sequence). CDR3 bases: TGTGCCTGGAGTGTAGACTCGGATCACTATGGCTACACCTTC. Amino acid sequence: CAWSVDSDHYGYTF. Looking up the rest from reference TRBV30 and TRBJ1-2 gives the full variable domain: SQTIHQWPATLVQPVGSPLSLECTVEGTSNPNLYWYRQAAGRGLQLLFYSVGIGQISSEVPQNLSASRPQDRQFILSSKKLLLSDSGFYLCAWSVDSDHYGYTFGSGTRLTVV.

This clone was detected only a few times. The chain links TRBV6-5 to TRBJ2-3; D perhaps matches TRBD2 (7 bases). The V end was cut by 2 bases, the J end by 1 base, with 10 bases between. This CDR3 spans 15 amino acids. The germline V gene has CDR1 MNHEY and CDR2 SVGAGI. CDR3 amino acids: CASSYGGARTDTQYF. CDR3 in DNA: TGTGCCAGCAGTTACGGGGGGGCCCGCACAGATACGCAGTATTTT.

The rearrangement links TRBV4-2 to TRBJ2-5, with 7 positions matching TRBD2. Trimming took 4 bases from V and 9 from J; bases not matched to a gene: 2. The CDR3 consists of 11 residues. Germline CDR1 and CDR2: LGHNA and YNFKEQ. This chain's CDR3 is CASSLGGAQYF. CDR3 nucleotides: TGTGCCAGCAGCCTGGGGGGGGCCCAGTACTTC.

This clone came up a few times. The chain couples TRBV6-4 to TRBJ2-1, with D tentatively TRBD2 (6 bases). This CDR3 has 16 residues. V was shortened by 0 bases and J by 1 base, with 10 bases between the two germline ends. In germline, CDR1 is MRHNA, CDR2 SNTAGT. The CDR3 loop reads CASSDSFGTSYNEQFF. The CDR3 DNA reads TGTGCCAGCAGTGACTCCTTCGGGACTTCCTACAATGAGCAGTTCTTC.

The J gene is TRBJ2-1, the V gene TRBV11-2, with TRBD2 as a possible D gene (5 bases). From germline, CDR1 is SGHAT and CDR2 FQNNGV. Trimming cost V 3 bases and J 8 bases, with 11 bases left between them. The CDR3 consists of 13 residues. CDR3 bases: TGTGCCAGCAGCTTCACAACCGGGGATGAGCAGTTCTTC. Translating gives CASSFTTGDEQFF.

This clone was seen a single time. The chain combines TRBV7-9 with TRBJ2-5; D may be TRBD2 (5 bases). The CDR3 loop spans 14 amino acids. Trimming took off 3 bases at V and 9 bases at J, with 17 bases between the two ends. In germline, CDR1 is SEHNR, CDR2 FQNEAQ (reference sequence). The CDR3 sequence: CASSFSLATGPQYF. CDR3 nucleotides: TGTGCCAGCAGCTTTTCGCTAGCTACCGGACCCCAGTACTTC.

The chain joins TRBV7-8 to TRBJ1-4; tentatively, D is TRBD1 (6 bases). CDR1 and CDR2 (germline): SGHVS, FQNEAQ. V lost 5 bases, J lost 8 bases, and 9 bases lay in between. The CDR3 has 12 amino acids. In DNA, the CDR3 is TGTGCCAGCAGCCTAACAGGGGAAAAACTGTTTTTT. Translation: CASSLTGEKLFF.

This CDR3 reads CASSLLAAGSYNEQFF. Here the CDR3 DNA reads TGCGCCAGCAGCCTCCTGGCAGCGGGGTCCTACAATGAGCAGTTCTTC. The chain joins TRBV4-1 to TRBJ2-1; 7 positions match TRBD2. CDR3 length: 16 residues. With 4 bases clipped from V and 1 base from J, the junction kept 7 bases outside the gene matches. The germline V gene has CDR1 MGHRA and CDR2 YSYEKL.

CDR3 nucleotides: TGCGCCAGCAGCTTGGCCCTAGCGGATGAGCAGTTCTTC. Amino acid sequence: CASSLALADEQFF. The chain links TRBV5-1 to TRBJ2-1; TRBD2 matches 7 bases. Germline assignment: CDR1 SGHRS and CDR2 YFSETQ. The CDR3 contains 13 residues. V shed 0 bases and J 8 bases; nucleotides not matched to a gene: 2.

The chain employs TRBV30 and TRBJ1-1, with no clear D. V lost 2 bases and J lost 10, with 11 bases in between. Germline-derived CDR1 and CDR2 are GTSNPN and SVGIG (reference sequence). The CDR3 sequence is 11 residues long. The chain's CDR3 is CAWSRVRRAFF. The CDR3 DNA sequence: TGTGCCTGGAGTCGGGTCCGTCGAGCTTTCTTT. Supplemented by reference TRBV30 and TRBJ1-1, the full variable domain reads SQTIHQWPATLVQPVGSPLSLECTVEGTSNPNLYWYRQAAGRGLQLLFYSVGIGQISSEVPQNLSASRPQDRQFILSSKKLLLSDSGFYLCAWSRVRRAFFGQGTRLTVV.

The V call is TRBV4-2, the J call TRBJ2-1; 10 bases map to TRBD2. The germline V gene encodes CDR1 LGHNA and CDR2 YNFKEQ. This CDR3 comprises 14 residues. The ends lost 4 bases at V and 5 bases at J; junction bases unmatched: 2. For the CDR3, the DNA is TGTGCCAGCAGCCTTCTAGCGGGAGACAATGAGCAGTTCTTC. The encoded protein is CASSLLAGDNEQFF.